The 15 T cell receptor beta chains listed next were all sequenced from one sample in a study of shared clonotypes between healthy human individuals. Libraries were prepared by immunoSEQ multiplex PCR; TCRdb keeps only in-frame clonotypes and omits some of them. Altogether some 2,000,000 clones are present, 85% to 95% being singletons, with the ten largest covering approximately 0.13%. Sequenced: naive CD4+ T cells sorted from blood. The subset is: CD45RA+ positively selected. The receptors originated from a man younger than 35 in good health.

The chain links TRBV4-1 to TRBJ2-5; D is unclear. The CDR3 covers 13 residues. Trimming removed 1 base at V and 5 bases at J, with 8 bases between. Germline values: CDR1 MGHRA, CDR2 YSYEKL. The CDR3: CASSQAPRETQYF. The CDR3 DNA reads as TGCGCCAGCAGCCAAGCCCCGAGGGAGACCCAGTACTTC.

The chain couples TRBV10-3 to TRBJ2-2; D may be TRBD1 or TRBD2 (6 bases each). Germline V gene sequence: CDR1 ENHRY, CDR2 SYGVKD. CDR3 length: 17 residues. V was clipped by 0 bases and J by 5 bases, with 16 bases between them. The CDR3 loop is CAISESTRGQGTGELFF. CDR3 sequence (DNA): TGTGCCATCAGTGAGTCGACTCGGGGGCAGGGGACCGGGGAGCTGTTTTTT.

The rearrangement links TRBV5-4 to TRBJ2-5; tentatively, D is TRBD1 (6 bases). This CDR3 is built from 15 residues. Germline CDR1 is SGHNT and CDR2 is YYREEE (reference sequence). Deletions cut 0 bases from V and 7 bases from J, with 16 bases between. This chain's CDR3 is CASSLVAAGDGTQYF. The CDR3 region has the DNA TGTGCCAGCAGCTTGGTAGCCGCAGGGGACGGGACCCAGTACTTC.

The CDR3 loop is CASSPAGTWNTEAFF. DNA of the CDR3: TGTGCCAGCTCACCAGCGGGGACGTGGAACACTGAAGCTTTCTTT. The V and J genes are TRBV18 and TRBJ1-1; maybe TRBD1 (5 bases). The CDR3 length is 15 residues. Germline V gives CDR1 KGHSH, CDR2 LQKENI. Trimming stripped 2 bases from V and 1 base from J, with 11 bases between.

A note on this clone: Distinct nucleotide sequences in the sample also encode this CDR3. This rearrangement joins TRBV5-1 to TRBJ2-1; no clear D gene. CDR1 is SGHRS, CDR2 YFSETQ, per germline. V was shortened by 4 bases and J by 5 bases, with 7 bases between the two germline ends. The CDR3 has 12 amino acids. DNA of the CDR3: TGCGCCAGCAGCCCCCCCCACAATGAGCAGTTCTTC. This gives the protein CASSPPHNEQFF.

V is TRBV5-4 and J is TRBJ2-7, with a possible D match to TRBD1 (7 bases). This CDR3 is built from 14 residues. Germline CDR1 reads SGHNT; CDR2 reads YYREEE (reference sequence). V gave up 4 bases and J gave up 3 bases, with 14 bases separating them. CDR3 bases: TGTGCCAGCAGCGACAGACAGGGAGGCTACGAGCAGTACTTC. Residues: CASSDRQGGYEQYF.

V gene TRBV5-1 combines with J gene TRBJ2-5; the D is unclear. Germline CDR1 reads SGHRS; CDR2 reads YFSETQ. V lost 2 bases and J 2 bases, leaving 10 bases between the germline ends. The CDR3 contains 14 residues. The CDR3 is CASSFTTAQETQYF. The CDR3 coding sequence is TGCGCCAGCAGCTTCACTACAGCTCAAGAGACCCAGTACTTC.

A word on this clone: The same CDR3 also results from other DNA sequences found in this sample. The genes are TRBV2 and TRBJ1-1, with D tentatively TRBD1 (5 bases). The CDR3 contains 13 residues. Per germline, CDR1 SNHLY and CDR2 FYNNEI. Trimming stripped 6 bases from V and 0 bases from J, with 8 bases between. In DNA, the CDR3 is TGTGCCAGCAGGGGGACGGTGAACACTGAAGCTTTCTTT. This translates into CASRGTVNTEAFF.

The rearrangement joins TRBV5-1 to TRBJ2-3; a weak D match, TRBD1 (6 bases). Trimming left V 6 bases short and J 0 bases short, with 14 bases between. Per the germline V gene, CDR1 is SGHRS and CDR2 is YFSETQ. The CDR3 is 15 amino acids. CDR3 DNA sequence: TGCGCCAGCACAGACAGGACCTCTAGCACAGATACGCAGTATTTT. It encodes CASTDRTSSTDTQYF.

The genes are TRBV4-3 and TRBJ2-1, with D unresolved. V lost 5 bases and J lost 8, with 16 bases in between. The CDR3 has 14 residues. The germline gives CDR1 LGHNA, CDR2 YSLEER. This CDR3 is CASSIDGPRDEQFF. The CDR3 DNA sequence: TGCGCCAGCAGCATAGACGGACCTCGGGATGAGCAGTTCTTC.

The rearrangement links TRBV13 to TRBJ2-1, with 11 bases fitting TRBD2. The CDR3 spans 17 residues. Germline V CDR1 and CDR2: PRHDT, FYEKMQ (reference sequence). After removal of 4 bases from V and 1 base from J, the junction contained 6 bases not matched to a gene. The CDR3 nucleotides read TGTGCCAGCAGCTCCCTAGCGGGGGGCCTATCCTACAATGAGCAGTTCTTC. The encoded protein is CASSSLAGGLSYNEQFF.

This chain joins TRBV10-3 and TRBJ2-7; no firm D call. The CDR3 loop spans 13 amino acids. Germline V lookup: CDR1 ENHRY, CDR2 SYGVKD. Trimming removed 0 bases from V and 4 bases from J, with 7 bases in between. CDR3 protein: CAISESIPYEQYF. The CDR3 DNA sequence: TGTGCCATCAGTGAGTCGATCCCTTACGAGCAGTACTTC.

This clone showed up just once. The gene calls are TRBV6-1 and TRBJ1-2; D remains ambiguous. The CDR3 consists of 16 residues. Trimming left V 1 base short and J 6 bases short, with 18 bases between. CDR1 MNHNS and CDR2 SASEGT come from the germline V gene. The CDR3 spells CASSEERRSVSDGYTF. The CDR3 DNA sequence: TGTGCCAGCAGTGAAGAAAGGAGGTCGGTTAGCGATGGCTACACCTTC.

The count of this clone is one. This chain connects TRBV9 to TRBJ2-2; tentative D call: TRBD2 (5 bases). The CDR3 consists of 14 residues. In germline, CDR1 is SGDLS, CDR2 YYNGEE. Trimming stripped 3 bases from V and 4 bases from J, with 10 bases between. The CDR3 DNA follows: TGTGCCAGCAGCGGAACTAGTGGCACCGGGGAGCTGTTTTTT. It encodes CASSGTSGTGELFF.

CDR3 coding DNA: TGTGCCAGTGGGTGGGTCTACAATGAGCAGTTCTTC. Residues: CASGWVYNEQFF. The chain recombines TRBV6-1 with TRBJ2-1, with no clear D. Germline assignment: CDR1 MNHNS and CDR2 SASEGT. This CDR3 region has 12 residues. Trimming cost V 9 bases and J 3 bases, with 9 bases left between them.